The sequence of this T cell receptor (beta chain) was determined in a study of cytomegalovirus exposure and HLA in healthy donors. Study results and limitations: The only immune exposure information that was available was CMV serostatus.

To note about this clone: Its antigen is unknown.

The PCR employed 60 Vbeta primers together with 13 Jbeta primers. Sequencing used immunoSEQ multiplex PCR; TCRdb keeps in-frame clones, though not all of them. The sample includes fewer than 250,000 clones, about four fifths of them seen just once. Germline V gene lookup returns CDR1 LNHDA and CDR2 SQIVND (reference sequence). This CDR3 comprises 15 residues. After removal of 5 bases from V and 7 bases from J, the junction contained 6 bases not matched to a gene. This chain links TRBV19 with TRBJ2-3, with 13 bases lining up with TRBD2. The sample taken for sequencing was PBMCs. This receptor was taken from a woman in her forties in good health and CMV-seronegative. Here the CDR3 reads CASSSGTSGIHTQYF. In DNA form, the CDR3 reads TGTGCCAGTAGTTCCGGGACTAGCGGGATCCATACGCAGTATTTT.